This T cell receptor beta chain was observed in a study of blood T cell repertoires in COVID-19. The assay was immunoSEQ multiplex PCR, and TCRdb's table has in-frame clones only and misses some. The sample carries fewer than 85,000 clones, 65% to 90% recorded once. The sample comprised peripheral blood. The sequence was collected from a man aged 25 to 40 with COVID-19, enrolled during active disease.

The CDR3 protein is CASSTPTGANYGYTF. The CDR3 DNA follows: TGTGCCAGCAGTACCCCGACAGGAGCTAACTATGGCTACACCTTC. The V call is TRBV6-2 or TRBV6-3, the J call TRBJ1-2, with D perhaps matching TRBD1 (6 bases). Deletions cut 5 bases from V and 0 bases from J, with 13 bases between. CDR1 and CDR2 from the germline V gene are MNHEY and SVGEGT. The CDR3 totals 15 residues.